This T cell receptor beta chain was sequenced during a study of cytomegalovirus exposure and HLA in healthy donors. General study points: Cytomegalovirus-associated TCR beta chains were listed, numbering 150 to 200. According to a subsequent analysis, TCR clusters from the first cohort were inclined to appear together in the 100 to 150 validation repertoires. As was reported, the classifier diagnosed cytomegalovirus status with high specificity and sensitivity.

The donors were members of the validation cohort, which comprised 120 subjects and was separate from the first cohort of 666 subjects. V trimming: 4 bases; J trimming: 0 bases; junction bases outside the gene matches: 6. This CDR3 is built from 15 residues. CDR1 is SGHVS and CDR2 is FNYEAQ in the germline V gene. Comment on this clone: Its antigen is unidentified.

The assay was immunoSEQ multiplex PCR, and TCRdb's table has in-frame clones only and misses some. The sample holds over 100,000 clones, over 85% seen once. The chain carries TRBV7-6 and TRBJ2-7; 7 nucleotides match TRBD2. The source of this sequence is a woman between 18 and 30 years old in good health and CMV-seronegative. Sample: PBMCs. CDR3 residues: CASSSSSGFSYEQYF. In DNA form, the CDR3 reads TGTGCCAGCAGCTCCTCTAGCGGCTTCTCCTACGAGCAGTACTTC.